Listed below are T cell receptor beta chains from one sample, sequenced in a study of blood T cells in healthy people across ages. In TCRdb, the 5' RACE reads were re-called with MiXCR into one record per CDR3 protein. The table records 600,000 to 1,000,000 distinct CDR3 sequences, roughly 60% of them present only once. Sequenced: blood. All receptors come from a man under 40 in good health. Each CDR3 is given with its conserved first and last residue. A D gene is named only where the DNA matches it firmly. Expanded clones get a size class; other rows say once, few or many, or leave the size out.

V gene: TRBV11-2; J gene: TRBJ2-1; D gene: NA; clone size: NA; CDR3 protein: CASSLAVSGSYNEQFF; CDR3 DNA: TGTGCCAGCAGCTTAGCAGTTAGTGGGTCCTACAATGAGCAGTTCTTC
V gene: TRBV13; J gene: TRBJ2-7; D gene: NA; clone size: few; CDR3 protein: CASSSGGGVGDEQYF; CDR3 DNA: TGTGCCAGCAGCTCAGGGGGGGGTGTAGGGGACGAGCAGTACTTC
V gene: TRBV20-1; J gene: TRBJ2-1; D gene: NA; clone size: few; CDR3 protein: CSARGGGFNEQFF; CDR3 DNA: TGCAGTGCTAGAGGTGGGGGGTTTAATGAGCAGTTCTTC
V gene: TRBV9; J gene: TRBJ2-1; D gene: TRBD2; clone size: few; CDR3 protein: CASSVARGVSSYNEQFF; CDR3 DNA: TGTGCCAGCAGCGTAGCTCGGGGGGTTAGCTCCTACAACGAGCAGTTCTTC
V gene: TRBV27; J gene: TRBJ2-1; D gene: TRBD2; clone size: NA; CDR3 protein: CASSPSVGVAGEPSEQFF; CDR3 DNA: TGTGCCAGCAGTCCCTCAGTCGGGGTAGCGGGAGAACCTAGTGAGCAGTTCTTC
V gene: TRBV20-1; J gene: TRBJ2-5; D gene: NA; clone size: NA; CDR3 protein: CSARDRAGWYQETQYF; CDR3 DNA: TGCAGTGCTAGAGATCGGGCGGGCTGGTACCAAGAGACCCAGTACTTC
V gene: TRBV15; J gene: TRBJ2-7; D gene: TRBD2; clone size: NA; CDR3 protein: CATSGGTSVYEQYF; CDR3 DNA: TGTGCCACCAGCGGCGGGACTAGTGTTTACGAGCAGTACTTC
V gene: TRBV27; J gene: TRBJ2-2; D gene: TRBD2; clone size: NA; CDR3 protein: CASNSGLANTGELFF; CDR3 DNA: TGTGCCAGCAACTCGGGACTAGCAAACACCGGGGAGCTGTTTTTT
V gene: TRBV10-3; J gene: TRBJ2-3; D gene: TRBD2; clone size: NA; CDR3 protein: CAISGGGSTDTQYF; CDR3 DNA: TGTGCCATCAGTGGGGGGGGAAGCACAGATACGCAGTATTTT
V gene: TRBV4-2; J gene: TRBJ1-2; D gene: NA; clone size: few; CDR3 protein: CASSQDEVRDYGYTF; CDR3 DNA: TGTGCCAGCAGCCAAGATGAAGTGAGAGACTATGGCTACACCTTC
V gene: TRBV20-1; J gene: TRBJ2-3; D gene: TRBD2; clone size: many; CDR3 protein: CSAMLGGVSDTQYF; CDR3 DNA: TGCAGTGCTATGCTGGGGGGGGTTTCAGATACGCAGTATTTT
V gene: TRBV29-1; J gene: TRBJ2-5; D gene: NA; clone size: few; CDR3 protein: CSAYRRVEETQYF; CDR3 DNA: TGCAGCGCCTACAGGAGGGTGGAAGAGACCCAGTACTTC
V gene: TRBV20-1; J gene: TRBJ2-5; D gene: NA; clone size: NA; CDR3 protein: CSARDQCSGGRQETQYF; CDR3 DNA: TGCAGTGCTAGAGATCAGTGCAGTGGAGGCAGACAAGAGACCCAGTACTTC
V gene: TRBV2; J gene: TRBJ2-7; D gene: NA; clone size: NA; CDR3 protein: CASRFRSYEQYF; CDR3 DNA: TGTGCCAGCAGGTTCAGATCATACGAGCAGTACTTC
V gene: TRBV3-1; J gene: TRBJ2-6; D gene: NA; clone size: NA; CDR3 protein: CASSPSRLSGANVLTF; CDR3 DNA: TGTGCCAGCAGCCCCTCCAGACTCTCTGGGGCCAACGTCCTGACTTTC
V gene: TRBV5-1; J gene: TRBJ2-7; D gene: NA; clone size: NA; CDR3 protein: CASSTNQGYSYEQYF; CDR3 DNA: TGCGCCAGCAGCACCAACCAGGGTTACTCCTACGAGCAGTACTTC
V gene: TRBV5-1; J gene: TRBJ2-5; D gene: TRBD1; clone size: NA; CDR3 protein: CASSLTGGVKETQYF; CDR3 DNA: TGCGCCAGCAGCTTGACAGGGGGCGTGAAAGAGACCCAGTACTTC
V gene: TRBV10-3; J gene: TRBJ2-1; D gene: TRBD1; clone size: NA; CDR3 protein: CAISENTGGLRSEQFF; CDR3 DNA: TGTGCCATCAGTGAGAATACAGGGGGCCTTCGAAGTGAGCAGTTCTTC
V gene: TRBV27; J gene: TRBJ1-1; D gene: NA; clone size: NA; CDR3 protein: CASSLNLWGTEAFF; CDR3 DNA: TGTGCCAGCAGTTTAAATCTGTGGGGCACTGAAGCTTTCTTT
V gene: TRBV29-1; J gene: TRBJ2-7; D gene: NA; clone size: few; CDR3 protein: CSVVVGTSYEQYF; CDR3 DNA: TGCAGCGTTGTGGTGGGCACCTCCTACGAGCAGTACTTC
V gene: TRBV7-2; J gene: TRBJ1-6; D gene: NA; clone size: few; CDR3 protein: CASSLAGLKNSPLHF; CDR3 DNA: TGTGCCAGCAGCTTAGCCGGACTGAAGAATTCACCCCTCCACTTT
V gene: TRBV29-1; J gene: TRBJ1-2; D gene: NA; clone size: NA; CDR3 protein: CSARAIYDYTF; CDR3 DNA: TGCAGCGCTAGGGCCATCTATGACTACACCTTC
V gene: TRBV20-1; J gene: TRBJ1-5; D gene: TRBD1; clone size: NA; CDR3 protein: CSALEIQGAREPQHF; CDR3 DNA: TGCAGTGCTTTGGAGATCCAGGGGGCGAGGGAGCCCCAGCATTTT
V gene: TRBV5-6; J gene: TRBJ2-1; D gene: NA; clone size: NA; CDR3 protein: CASSPEFEGNEQFF; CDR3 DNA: TGTGCCAGCAGCCCGGAGTTCGAAGGGAATGAGCAGTTCTTC
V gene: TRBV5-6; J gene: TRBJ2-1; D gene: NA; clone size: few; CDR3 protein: CASSLWYNEQFF; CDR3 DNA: TGTGCCAGCAGCTTGTGGTACAATGAGCAGTTCTTC
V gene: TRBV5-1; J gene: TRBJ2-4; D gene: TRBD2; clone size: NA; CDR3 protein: CASSDTSGVGNIQYF; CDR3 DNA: TGCGCCAGCAGCGACACTAGCGGGGTGGGAAACATTCAGTACTTC
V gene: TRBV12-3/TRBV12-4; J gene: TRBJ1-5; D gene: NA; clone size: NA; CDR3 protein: CASSLGVQPQHF; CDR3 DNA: TGTGCCAGCAGTTTAGGAGTTCAGCCCCAGCATTTT
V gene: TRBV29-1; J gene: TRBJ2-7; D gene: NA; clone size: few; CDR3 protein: CSVNTIQNNEQYF; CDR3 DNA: TGCAGCGTAAATACGATCCAGAACAATGAGCAGTACTTC
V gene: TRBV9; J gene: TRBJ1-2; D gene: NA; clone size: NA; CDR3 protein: CASSVDLQGAFYGYTF; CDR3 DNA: TGTGCCAGCAGCGTAGACTTACAGGGAGCGTTCTATGGCTACACCTTC
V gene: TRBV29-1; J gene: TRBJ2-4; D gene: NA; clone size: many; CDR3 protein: CSVRQAGNIQYF; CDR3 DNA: TGCAGCGTAAGACAGGCTGGAAACATTCAGTACTTC
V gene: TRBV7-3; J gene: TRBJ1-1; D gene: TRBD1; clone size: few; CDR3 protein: CASSPQGGVNTEAFF; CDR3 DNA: TGTGCCAGCAGCCCTCAGGGGGGGGTGAACACTGAAGCTTTCTTT
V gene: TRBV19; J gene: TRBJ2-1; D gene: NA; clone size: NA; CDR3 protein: CASSTDSNNEQFF; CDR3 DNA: TGTGCCAGTAGTACCGACTCTAACAATGAGCAGTTCTTC
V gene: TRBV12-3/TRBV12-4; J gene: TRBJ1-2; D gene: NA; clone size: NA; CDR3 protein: CASSTKHKTYGYTF; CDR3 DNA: TGTGCCAGCAGTACGAAACACAAGACCTATGGCTACACCTTC
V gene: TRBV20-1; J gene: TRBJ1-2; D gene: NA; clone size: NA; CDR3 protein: CSAPVREQYGYTF; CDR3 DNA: TGCAGTGCCCCGGTCCGGGAACAATATGGCTACACCTTC
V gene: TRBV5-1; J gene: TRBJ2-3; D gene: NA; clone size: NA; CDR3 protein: CASSLRWLALGTDTQYF; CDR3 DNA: TGCGCCAGCAGCTTGCGGTGGCTAGCGCTGGGGACAGATACGCAGTATTTT
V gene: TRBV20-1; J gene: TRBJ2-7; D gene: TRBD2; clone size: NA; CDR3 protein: CSARDSGRGNFEQYF; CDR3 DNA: TGCAGTGCTAGAGACAGCGGGAGGGGAAACTTCGAGCAGTACTTC
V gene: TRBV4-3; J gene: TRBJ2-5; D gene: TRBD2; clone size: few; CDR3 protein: CASSQFTGRGEQYF; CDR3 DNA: TGCGCCAGCAGCCAATTTACCGGGAGGGGGGAGCAGTACTTC
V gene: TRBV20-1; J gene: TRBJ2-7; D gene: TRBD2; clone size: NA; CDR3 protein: CSARGSGGSHEQYF; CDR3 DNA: TGCAGTGCTAGGGGGAGCGGGGGGAGCCACGAGCAGTACTTC
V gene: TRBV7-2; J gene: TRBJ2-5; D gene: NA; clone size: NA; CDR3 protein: CASTTQPAGGETQYF; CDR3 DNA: TGTGCCAGCACGACACAGCCTGCAGGGGGGGAGACCCAGTACTTC
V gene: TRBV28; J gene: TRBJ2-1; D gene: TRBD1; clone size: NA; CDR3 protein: CASTSFGTGRINEQFF; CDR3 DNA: TGTGCCAGCACCTCTTTCGGGACAGGGAGGATAAATGAGCAGTTCTTC
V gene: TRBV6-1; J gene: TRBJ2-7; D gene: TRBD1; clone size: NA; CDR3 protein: CASSNEKPRGHSYEQYF; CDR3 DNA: TGTGCCAGCAGCAACGAGAAGCCCAGGGGGCATTCCTACGAGCAGTACTTC
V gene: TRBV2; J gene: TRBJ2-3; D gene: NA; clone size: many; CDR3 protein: CASSLTTPRDTQYF; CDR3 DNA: TGTGCCAGCAGTCTTACGACCCCTCGGGATACGCAGTATTTT
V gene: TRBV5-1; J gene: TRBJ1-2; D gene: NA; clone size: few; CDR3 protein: CASSGENRSYGYTF; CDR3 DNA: TGCGCCAGCAGCGGGGAGAACAGGAGTTATGGCTACACCTTC
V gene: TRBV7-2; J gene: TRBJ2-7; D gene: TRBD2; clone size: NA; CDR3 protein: CASSFRLAGPYEQYF; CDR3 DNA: TGTGCCAGCAGCTTCCGACTAGCGGGCCCCTACGAGCAGTACTTC
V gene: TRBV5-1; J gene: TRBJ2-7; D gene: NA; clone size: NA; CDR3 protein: CASIQEGEDEQYF; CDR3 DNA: TGCGCCAGCATCCAAGAGGGCGAGGACGAGCAGTACTTC
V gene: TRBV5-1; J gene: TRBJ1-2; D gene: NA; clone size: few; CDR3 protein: CASSLAGGTRSYGYTF; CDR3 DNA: TGCGCCAGCAGCTTGGCCGGTGGGACCCGCAGCTATGGCTACACCTTC
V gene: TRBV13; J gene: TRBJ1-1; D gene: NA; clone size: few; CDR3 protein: CASSERLSMNTEAFF; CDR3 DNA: TGTGCCAGCAGCGAAAGGTTGAGTATGAACACTGAAGCTTTCTTT
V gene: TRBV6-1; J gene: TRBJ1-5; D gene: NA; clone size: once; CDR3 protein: CASSDELRGSNQPQHF; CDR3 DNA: TGTGCCAGCAGCGATGAGTTAAGGGGGAGCAATCAGCCCCAGCATTTT
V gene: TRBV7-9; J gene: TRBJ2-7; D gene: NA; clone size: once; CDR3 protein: CASSPGDRSSYEQYF; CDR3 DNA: TGTGCCAGCAGCCCTGGCGACAGGTCCTCCTACGAGCAGTACTTC
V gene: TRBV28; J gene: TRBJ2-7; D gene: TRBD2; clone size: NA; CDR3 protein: CASSVLSSGSYEQYF; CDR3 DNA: TGTGCCAGCAGTGTACTGTCTAGCGGGAGCTACGAGCAGTACTTC
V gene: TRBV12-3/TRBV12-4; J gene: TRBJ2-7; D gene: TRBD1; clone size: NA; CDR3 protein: CASSFGQGTSGQYF; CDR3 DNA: TGTGCCAGCAGTTTCGGACAGGGGACATCCGGGCAGTACTTC
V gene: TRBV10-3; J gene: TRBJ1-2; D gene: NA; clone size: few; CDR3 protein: CAISVGEDYGYTF; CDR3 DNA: TGTGCCATCAGTGTCGGGGAGGACTATGGCTACACCTTC